These 32 T cell receptor beta chains came from one sample sequenced in a study of T cell repertoires in cytomegalovirus infection. TCRdb processed the reads anew with MiXCR; each CDR3 protein has one entry. The data show 300,000 to 400,000 distinct CDR3 sequences, around 18% seen once. The specimen was PBMCs. The source of these receptors is a human donor in good health (CMV status not recorded). Some clones in this sample may be carry-over from other donors' samples.

The chain carries TRBV19 and TRBJ1-5; D perhaps matches TRBD1 (5 bases). Germline CDR1 and CDR2: LNHDA and SQIVND (reference sequence). There are 15 residues in the CDR3. With 5 bases removed from V and 3 bases from J, the gap between germline ends came to 14 bases. CDR3 amino acids: CASSHGQGLNQPQHF. In DNA, the CDR3 is TGTGCCAGTAGTCACGGGCAGGGTCTCAATCAGCCCCAGCATTTT.

This clonotype was recorded many times. V is TRBV7-2 and J is TRBJ2-7, with D perhaps TRBD1 (6 bases). CDR1 SGHTA and CDR2 FQGNSA come from the germline V gene. The V gene lost 4 bases and the J gene lost 5 bases, with 15 bases spanning the gap. The CDR3 spans 14 residues. DNA of the CDR3: TGTGCCAGCAGCTATGACAGGTGGTCCGACGAGCAGTACTTC. Translated, it gives CASSYDRWSDEQYF.

The rearrangement links TRBV25-1 to TRBJ1-5; the D is unclear. Per germline, CDR1 MGHDK and CDR2 SYGVNS. Trimming shortened V by 5 bases and J by 3 bases, and 11 bases separated the two germline ends. This CDR3 has 14 amino acids. The CDR3 DNA sequence: TGTGCCAGCAGTCCCGCCTTATTCAATCAGCCCCAGCATTTT. It yields the protein CASSPALFNQPQHF. The full variable domain, in which reference TRBV25-1 and TRBJ1-5 provide the parts outside the CDR3, is EADIYQTPRYLVIGTGKKITLECSQTMGHDKMYWYQQDPGMELHLIHYSYGVNSTEKGDLSSESTVSRIRTEHFPLTLESARPSHTSQYLCASSPALFNQPQHFGDGTRLSIL.

The chain joins TRBV4-3 to TRBJ2-3; 10 nucleotides match TRBD2. This CDR3 comprises 16 residues. Germline V CDR1 and CDR2: LGHNA, YSLEER. Trimming at V came to 4 bases and at J to 0 bases, leaving 4 bases not matched to a gene. The CDR3 nucleotides read TGCGCCAGCAGCCGAGGACTAGCGGTCAGCACAGATACGCAGTATTTT. Its protein product is CASSRGLAVSTDTQYF.

There are a few counts of this clonotype. V and J are TRBV7-9 and TRBJ2-3; the match to TRBD2 covers 11 bases. Germline V lookup: CDR1 SEHNR, CDR2 FQNEAQ (reference sequence). The CDR3 extends over 18 amino acids. V lost 3 bases to trimming and J lost 1 base; unmatched junction nucleotides: 9. CDR3 DNA sequence: TGTGCCAGCAGCTTCCATAGCGGGGGGGCCCGGGGCACAGATACGCAGTATTTT. Its protein is CASSFHSGGARGTDTQYF.

This chain joins TRBV5-6 and TRBJ2-3, with a weak D call TRBD2 (5 bases). The CDR3 runs to 16 residues. Germline V gives CDR1 SGHDT, CDR2 YYEEEE. Deletions cut 4 bases from V and 2 bases from J, with 17 bases between. The CDR3 nucleotides are TGTGCCAGCAGCGTGATTGGGGAGCGGACCACAGATACGCAGTATTTT. It codes for CASSVIGERTTDTQYF.

The genes are TRBV7-9 and TRBJ2-1; no clear D. The CDR3 covers 12 residues. The ends were cut back, 3 bases at V and 8 bases at J, with 8 bases in the middle. Germline CDR1 SEHNR, CDR2 FQNEAQ (reference sequence). This CDR3 reads CASSFRKDEQFF. DNA for the CDR3: TGTGCCAGCAGCTTCAGGAAGGATGAGCAGTTCTTC.

The chain couples TRBV7-2 to TRBJ2-5; 9 bases line up with TRBD2. The ends lost 9 bases at V and 5 bases at J; junction bases unmatched: 19. This CDR3 is built from 17 residues. Germline values: CDR1 SGHTA, CDR2 FQGNSA. The CDR3 sequence: CARSTAAWRGGLETQYF. The CDR3 DNA reads as TGTGCCAGAAGCACTGCCGCTTGGCGGGGGGGCCTGGAGACCCAGTACTTC.

A few counts support this clonotype. This sequence joins TRBV7-2 and TRBJ2-7; possibly TRBD2 for D (5 bases). CDR1 and CDR2 from the germline V gene are SGHTA and FQGNSA. The V end lost 1 base, the J end lost 3 bases, and 10 bases lay between the germline ends. This CDR3 region has 14 residues. The CDR3 coding sequence is TGTGCCAGCAGCTTAGTTTTAGGAGGCTACGAGCAGTACTTC. Protein: CASSLVLGGYEQYF.

The chain recombines TRBV2 with TRBJ1-5; a weak D match, TRBD1 (5 bases). CDR1 is SNHLY, CDR2 FYNNEI, per germline. Trimming took off 4 bases at V and 0 bases at J, with 16 bases between the two ends. The length of the CDR3 is 17 residues. CDR3 DNA sequence: TGTGCCAGCAGTGCCTACTACCAGGGATATAGCAATCAGCCCCAGCATTTT. Its translation is CASSAYYQGYSNQPQHF.

This clonotype was seen only a few times. The rearrangement uses TRBV12-3 or TRBV12-4 and TRBJ1-5; D call uncertain. Trimming left V 7 bases short and J 2 bases short, with 9 bases between. The CDR3 totals 13 residues. This CDR3 reads CASTPKGNQPQHF. For the CDR3, the DNA is TGTGCCAGCACCCCAAAGGGCAATCAGCCCCAGCATTTT.

The chain joins TRBV29-1 to TRBJ2-2, with D perhaps TRBD1 (6 bases). Germline CDR1 and CDR2: SQVTM and ANQGSEA. There are 14 residues in the CDR3. The ends were cut back, 4 bases at V and 1 base at J, with 10 bases in the middle. CDR3 sequence reads: CSVASGQNTGELFF. As DNA, the CDR3 is TGCAGCGTTGCCTCGGGACAGAACACCGGGGAGCTGTTTTTT.

This chain connects TRBV12-3 or TRBV12-4 to TRBJ1-4; D might be TRBD1 (5 bases). Trimming shortened V by 5 bases and J by 5 bases, and 15 bases separated the two germline ends. This CDR3 has 15 residues. CDR3 in DNA: TGTGCCAGCAGTGCCGGGGGTGTTCTCAATGAAAAACTGTTTTTT. Translated: CASSAGGVLNEKLFF.

This clonotype was counted only a few times. The rearrangement links TRBV7-4 to TRBJ2-7; D not certain. CDR3 length: 11 residues. The V end lost 5 bases, the J end lost 6 bases, and 8 bases lay between the germline ends. Germline CDR1 reads SGHVT; CDR2 reads SQSDAQ. CDR3 region: CASSPYREQYF. As DNA, the CDR3 is TGTGCCAGCAGCCCGTATCGCGAGCAGTACTTC.

This clonotype has ten or more counts. The chain carries TRBV12-3 or TRBV12-4 and TRBJ1-4; 8 positions agree with TRBD1. The V and J ends lost 6 bases and 4 bases, in that order; junction bases with no gene match: 4. The CDR3 is 14 residues long. This CDR3 reads CASSRDRLNEKLFF. The CDR3 region has the DNA TGTGCCAGCAGCCGGGACAGGCTTAATGAAAAACTGTTTTTT.

In this sample, this clonotype turned up many times. The V call is TRBV7-2, the J call TRBJ2-5; D is unclear. Per germline, CDR1 SGHTA and CDR2 FQGNSA. The CDR3 is 16 amino acids. V gave up 3 bases and J gave up 6 bases, with 20 bases separating them. This CDR3 is CASSLLALGAPQTQYF. The CDR3 DNA follows: TGTGCCAGCAGCTTGCTCGCCCTAGGAGCCCCACAGACCCAGTACTTC.

The chain uses TRBV6-5 and TRBJ2-1, with D uncertain. This CDR3 spans 13 amino acids. V lost 3 bases, J lost 2 bases, and 5 bases lay in between. Germline V gene sequence: CDR1 MNHEY, CDR2 SVGAGI. The CDR3 protein is CASSYYPYNEQFF. The CDR3 DNA is TGTGCCAGCAGTTATTACCCCTACAATGAGCAGTTCTTC.

This clonotype was counted a few times. V is TRBV5-5 and J is TRBJ2-7, with TRBD2 matching 7 bases. This CDR3 region has 14 residues. Germline lookup yields CDR1 SGHKS and CDR2 YYEKEE (reference sequence). Trimming took 7 bases from V and 0 from J; bases not matched to a gene: 7. CDR3 region: CASGMGGSSYEQYF. The CDR3 nucleotides are TGTGCCAGCGGCATGGGGGGGAGCTCCTACGAGCAGTACTTC.

This clonotype was seen many times. The V and J genes are TRBV5-1 and TRBJ1-6; possible D gene TRBD1, 5 bases. Germline values: CDR1 SGHRS, CDR2 YFSETQ. Trimming cost V 5 bases and J 10 bases, with 19 bases left between them. The CDR3 has 15 amino acids. The CDR3 DNA follows: TGCGCCAGCAGACTATTCTGGGGGACCCTGTCACCCCTCCACTTT. This gives the protein CASRLFWGTLSPLHF.

J is TRBJ2-1 and V is TRBV6-5; TRBD2 aligns across 9 bases. The J segment lost 1 base and the V segment lost 6 bases, leaving 4 bases of the junction unmatched. This CDR3 region has 15 residues. CDR1 and CDR2 from the germline V gene are MNHEY and SVGAGI. CDR3 amino acids: CASRAGGPSYNEQFF. Written as DNA, the CDR3 is TGTGCCAGCAGGGCGGGGGGGCCGTCCTACAATGAGCAGTTCTTC.

This rearrangement joins TRBV14 to TRBJ1-1; 7 bases are a match to TRBD1. The germline V gene encodes CDR1 SGHDN and CDR2 FVKESK. With V trimmed by 1 base and J by 1 base, 9 bases remained unmatched. The CDR3 is 17 residues long. DNA for the CDR3: TGTGCCAGCAGCCAAGCTGTAGGGGGCCACAAGAACACTGAAGCTTTCTTT. Its translation is CASSQAVGGHKNTEAFF.

This rearrangement joins TRBV9 to TRBJ2-1; 11 bases are a match to TRBD2. There are 15 residues in the CDR3. Germline lookup yields CDR1 SGDLS and CDR2 YYNGEE. V shed 4 bases, J shed 5 bases, and the junction held 5 bases outside the gene matches. The CDR3 protein is CASSSGLAVHNEQFF. DNA of the CDR3: TGTGCCAGCAGCTCGGGACTAGCGGTCCACAATGAGCAGTTCTTC.

V is TRBV29-1 and J is TRBJ2-1, with D tentatively TRBD2 (6 bases). V lost 4 bases and J lost 0, with 10 bases in between. This CDR3 is built from 14 residues. CDR1 and CDR2 (germline): SQVTM, ANQGSEA. CDR3 coding DNA: TGCAGCGTTGGGCCCGGGGGCTCCTACAATGAGCAGTTCTTC. The encoded protein is CSVGPGGSYNEQFF.

This clonotype was counted at least ten times. The CDR3: CASSSSVTSGVIYF. The CDR3 nucleotides are TGTGCCAGCAGCTCCTCGGTTACCAGCGGAGTCATATATTTT. The chain uses TRBV11-2 and TRBJ1-3, with D unresolved. The CDR3 sequence is 14 residues long. Per germline, CDR1 SGHAT and CDR2 FQNNGV. V shed 4 bases and J shed 12 bases, with 19 bases lying between them.

This clonotype has at least ten counts. The chain uses TRBV7-8 and TRBJ1-6, with D tentatively TRBD1 (5 bases). The CDR3 contains 18 residues. Trimming took off 0 bases at V and 7 bases at J, with 19 bases between the two ends. Germline CDR1 reads SGHVS; CDR2 reads FQNEAQ. The CDR3 here is CASSLAPHDSLPNSPLHF. DNA for the CDR3: TGTGCCAGCAGCTTAGCCCCACACGACAGTCTCCCCAATTCACCCCTCCACTTT.

The chain is built from TRBV25-1 and TRBJ2-1; TRBD1 matches 9 bases. CDR3 length: 14 residues. Germline values: CDR1 MGHDK, CDR2 SYGVNS. V shed 6 bases, J shed 7 bases, and the junction held 7 bases outside the gene matches. CDR3 nucleotide sequence: TGTGCCAGCAGGCCCGGGACAGGGCCTAATGAGCAGTTCTTC. This sequence encodes CASRPGTGPNEQFF. The variable domain in full, with the rest retrieved from reference TRBV25-1 and TRBJ2-1, is EADIYQTPRYLVIGTGKKITLECSQTMGHDKMYWYQQDPGMELHLIHYSYGVNSTEKGDLSSESTVSRIRTEHFPLTLESARPSHTSQYLCASRPGTGPNEQFFGPGTRLTVL.

The table lists this clonotype with a few counts. The genes are TRBV20-1 and TRBJ2-5; 8 positions match TRBD2. In germline, CDR1 is DFQATT, CDR2 SNEGSKA (reference sequence). With 3 bases clipped from V and 4 bases from J, the junction kept 7 bases outside the gene matches. The CDR3 is 14 amino acids. The CDR3 is CSASPGGPGETQYF. The CDR3, as DNA: TGCAGTGCTAGTCCGGGGGGGCCGGGAGAGACCCAGTACTTC.

In its sample, this clonotype was seen a few times. This chain uses TRBV2 with TRBJ2-7; D might be TRBD1 or TRBD2, each matching 5 bases. This CDR3 has 12 amino acids. V lost 6 bases, J lost 3 bases, and 9 bases lay in between. Germline CDR1 and CDR2: SNHLY and FYNNEI. In DNA, the CDR3 is TGTGCCAGCAGAGCGGACAACTACGAGCAGTACTTC. Translation gives CASRADNYEQYF.

This clonotype appeared many times. The rearrangement links TRBV7-2 to TRBJ2-5; D perhaps matches TRBD2 (6 bases). Germline CDR1 and CDR2: SGHTA and FQGNSA. V lost 3 bases and J 2 bases, leaving 10 bases between the germline ends. This CDR3 region has 14 residues. The CDR3 DNA is TGTGCCAGCAGCTTGTGGCGGGATCAAGAGACCCAGTACTTC. Translation gives CASSLWRDQETQYF.

The rearrangement links TRBV14 to TRBJ1-2, with 7 nucleotides matching TRBD1. Germline V gene sequence: CDR1 SGHDN, CDR2 FVKESK. Unmatched junction bases numbered 8, after V lost 2 bases and J lost 2 bases. This CDR3 has 16 amino acids. The CDR3 is CASSQFSTGRNYGYTF. The DNA for the CDR3 is TGTGCCAGCAGCCAATTCTCGACAGGGAGAAACTATGGCTACACCTTC.

About this clonotype: Since a much larger clone is just one base distant, this may be a read error. This chain links TRBV2 with TRBJ2-1; 11 nucleotides agree with TRBD1. The V and J ends lost 6 bases and 3 bases, in that order; junction bases with no gene match: 4. The germline V gene has CDR1 SNHLY and CDR2 FYNNEI. The CDR3 covers 15 residues. The CDR3 coding sequence is TGTGCCAGCAGCCGGGACAGGGGGGTCTACAATGAGCAGTTCTTC. Translating gives CASSRDRGVYNEQFF.

This rearrangement joins TRBV4-3 to TRBJ1-5, with TRBD1 as a possible D gene (5 bases). The CDR3 runs to 14 residues. Looked up from germline, CDR1 is LGHNA and CDR2 is YSLEER. With 0 bases removed from V and 9 bases from J, the gap between germline ends came to 12 bases. DNA of the CDR3: TGCGCCAGCAGCCAAGAAATGGTGGGGCGGCCCCAGCATTTT. It is translated as CASSQEMVGRPQHF.